This TCR beta chain was observed in a study of blood T cell repertoires in COVID-19. Study-wide context: The cDNA or gDNA used as material had been derived from T cells, B-cell-depleted T cells, or PBMCs.

There are 17 residues in the CDR3. V was pared by 5 bases and J by 0 bases, with 9 bases of the junction left unmatched. Per germline, CDR1 SGHDT and CDR2 YYEEEE. This clone has only one observation. As originally analysed: Quantification of nucleated cells was approximated via reference gene primer amplification. Profiled with immunoSEQ multiplex PCR; TCRdb holds only in-frame clones, not every one. Clonal size and the V and J genes are those of that table, whereas D and trimming came from the DNA. The data contain 200,000 to 250,000 clones, approximately 84% of them singletons. This chain connects TRBV5-6 to TRBJ2-7; 12 bases line up with TRBD1. Specimen: peripheral blood. The receptor's source is a man in his forties with acute or convalescent COVID-19. CDR3 residues: CASRLTGTGGVSYEQYF. CDR3 DNA: TGTGCCAGCAGATTAACCGGGACAGGGGGCGTCTCCTACGAGCAGTACTTC.